This T cell receptor (beta chain) was profiled in a study of metastatic and nonmetastatic thyroid tumors. The overall study: Where malignant and benign thyroid patients were concerned, repertoires were compared across blood and tumor or nodule tissue.

From the PCR reads, TCRdb re-called clones with MiXCR. Counted here are 29,000 or so clones, approximately 4% occurring once; the ten biggest clones make up under 25%. V was clipped by 6 bases and J by 5 bases; unmatched bases: 10. The germline V gene has CDR1 MNHNS and CDR2 SASEGT. The CDR3 covers 15 residues. The entire patient cohort was treatment-naive prior to thyroid surgery. In this sample, this clone turned up a few times. This chain joins TRBV6-1 and TRBJ2-7; 10 bases line up with TRBD1. The sequencing sample was made of blood. The receptor was isolated from a female donor with papillary thyroid cancer or a benign thyroid nodule (not recorded which). Some clones in this sample may be carry-over from other donors' samples. CDR3 sequence (DNA): TGTGCCAGCAGGAGCATCCGGACAGGGGGAGACGAGCAGTACTTC. It yields the protein CASRSIRTGGDEQYF.